The 16 T cell receptor beta chains in this list originate from one sample, sequenced in a study of neurological immune-mediated disorders. TCRdb ran MiXCR on the 5' RACE reads and lists one entry per CDR3 protein. The sample yields over 90,000 distinct CDR3 sequences, 10% to 12% seen once. Specified time point: longitudinal time-point 3. The sequencing input was PBMCs. The receptors were gathered from a female donor with HTLV-1-associated myelopathy (HAM/TSP).

This clonotype was seen a few times. The chain couples TRBV7-9 to TRBJ2-3, with 13 bases identical to TRBD2. Germline V lookup: CDR1 SEHNR, CDR2 FQNEAQ (reference sequence). Trimming at V came to 4 bases and at J to 2 bases, leaving 3 bases not matched to a gene. This CDR3 contains 16 residues. CDR3 coding DNA: TGTGCCAGCAGCTCCGGACTAGCGGGGGCCACAGATACGCAGTATTTT. Protein: CASSSGLAGATDTQYF.

CDR3 coding DNA: TGTGCCATCAGGCTTGGGCCGGGCAATGGCTACACCTTC. This codes for CAIRLGPGNGYTF. V is TRBV10-3 and J is TRBJ1-2; D is unresolved. The V gene lost 6 bases and the J gene lost 6 bases, with 14 bases spanning the gap. This CDR3 has 13 residues. Germline lookup yields CDR1 ENHRY and CDR2 SYGVKD.

This clonotype occurred many times. The DNA of the CDR3 is TGTGCCAGCAGTCCAATCGGCGAGCAGTACTTC. It specifies CASSPIGEQYF. The V call is TRBV7-9, the J call TRBJ2-7; D is ambiguous. Trimming removed 6 bases from V and 6 bases from J, with 9 bases in between. CDR3 length: 11 amino acids. Germline V gene data show CDR1 as SEHNR and CDR2 as FQNEAQ (reference sequence).

Regarding this clonotype: Mismatch with germline at one junction end may stem from a read error. The chain carries TRBV10-3 and TRBJ2-7, with 9 nucleotides matching TRBD1. Germline-derived CDR1 and CDR2 are ENHRY and SYGVKD. The CDR3 is 14 amino acids. CDR3 coding DNA: TGTGCCATCAGTGATCCCGGGACAGGGTTCAAGCAGTGCTTC. Encoded protein: CAISDPGTGFKQCF.

This clonotype showed up many times. The rearrangement joins TRBV5-1 to TRBJ1-2; 8 nucleotides align to TRBD1. J was trimmed by 6 bases and V by 1 base; bases with no gene match: 8. The germline CDR1 and CDR2 sequences are SGHRS and YFSETQ. CDR3 length: 15 amino acids. The CDR3 DNA reads TGCGCCAGCAGCTTGAAGAAGGGACAGGAAGATGGCTACACCTTC. Its translation is CASSLKKGQEDGYTF.

V gene TRBV5-6 combines with J gene TRBJ1-1; D might be TRBD1 (6 bases). The CDR3 has 15 amino acids. V lost 4 bases and J lost 3, with 16 bases in between. The germline V gene encodes CDR1 SGHDT and CDR2 YYEEEE. CDR3 sequence (DNA): TGTGCCAGCAGCCTGGACAGTTGGCGGGACACTGAAGCTTTCTTT. It is translated as CASSLDSWRDTEAFF.

This clonotype has ten or more counts. The CDR3 is CASSRTDSNQPQHF. The CDR3 coding sequence is TGTGCCAGCAGTCGGACCGACAGCAATCAGCCCCAGCATTTT. V and J are TRBV12-3 or TRBV12-4 and TRBJ1-5; D is unclear. The V end lost 5 bases, the J end lost 1 base, and 9 bases lay between the germline ends. The CDR3 is 14 amino acids.

In this sample, this clonotype turned up many times. V gene TRBV5-1 combines with J gene TRBJ2-3; no clear D. This CDR3 contains 15 residues. Trimming cost V 1 base and J 0 bases, with 9 bases left between them. Germline CDR1 reads SGHRS; CDR2 reads YFSETQ. CDR3 sequence reads: CASSLFETSTDTQYF. The DNA for the CDR3 is TGCGCCAGCAGCTTGTTTGAAACTAGCACAGATACGCAGTATTTT.

In this sample, this clonotype turned up many times. The rearrangement links TRBV18 to TRBJ2-2; D is unresolved. Per germline, CDR1 KGHSH and CDR2 LQKENI. V was trimmed by 7 bases and J by 7 bases, leaving 22 bases between them. The CDR3 contains 16 residues. The CDR3 DNA follows: TGTGCCAGCTACCTAACCGGGCCCAAGTTTGGCGGGGAGCTGTTTTTT. This encodes CASYLTGPKFGGELFF.

There are many counts of this clonotype. The chain joins TRBV12-3 or TRBV12-4 to TRBJ2-1; possible D gene TRBD2, 6 bases. The CDR3 consists of 16 residues. V was pared by 0 bases and J by 9 bases, with 18 bases between. CDR3 amino acids: CASSLALGSGLSEQFF. The CDR3 coding sequence is TGTGCCAGCAGTTTAGCGCTGGGTAGCGGATTGAGTGAGCAGTTCTTC.

This clonotype was counted many times. The gene calls are TRBV12-3 or TRBV12-4 and TRBJ1-6; no clear D. V was cut by 4 bases and J by 11 bases, with 9 bases left in between. The CDR3 runs to 12 residues. The CDR3 DNA sequence: TGTGCCAGCAGTTCTTCTAAGGCACCCCTCCACTTT. Its translation is CASSSSKAPLHF.

CDR3 DNA sequence: TGTGCCACCAGGGGGGCGGGGATCACAGATACGCAGTATTTT. It translates to CATRGAGITDTQYF. The chain carries TRBV24-1 and TRBJ2-3; perhaps D is TRBD1 or TRBD2 (6 bases each). The germline V gene encodes CDR1 KGHDR and CDR2 SFDVKD. The length of the CDR3 is 14 residues. Between the trimmed V and J ends, which lost 7 bases and 2 bases, there was a span of 12 bases.

The table lists this clonotype with many counts. The V and J genes are TRBV10-2 and TRBJ2-7, with D possibly called TRBD1 or TRBD2 (5 bases each). The CDR3 contains 16 residues. Germline V gives CDR1 WSHSY, CDR2 SAAADI. Between the trimmed V and J ends, which lost 2 bases and 0 bases, there was a span of 14 bases. This CDR3 is CASSETGTLISYEQYF. In nucleotides, the CDR3 is TGCGCCAGCAGTGAGACCGGGACGCTAATCTCCTACGAGCAGTACTTC.

The sample holds many counts of this clonotype. The chain combines TRBV7-2 with TRBJ2-7; 9 nucleotides align to TRBD1. The CDR3 is 17 residues long. Per the germline V gene, CDR1 is SGHTA and CDR2 is FQGNSA. Germline trimming cut 3 bases from V and 4 bases from J; bases unmatched to any gene: 13. CDR3 region: CASSFRVSVQGAYEQYF. The CDR3 DNA is TGTGCCAGCAGCTTTAGGGTGTCGGTACAGGGGGCTTACGAGCAGTACTTC.

In this sample, this clonotype turned up many times. V usage is TRBV5-1 and J usage is TRBJ2-3; unclear D gene. Germline lookup yields CDR1 SGHRS and CDR2 YFSETQ. V lost 0 bases and J lost 4, with 9 bases in between. The CDR3 is 14 amino acids. This CDR3 reads CASSLGGRSDTQYF. The DNA of the CDR3 is TGCGCCAGCAGCTTGGGTGGTCGCTCAGATACGCAGTATTTT.

Remarks on this clonotype: A read error may explain this, as a much larger clone is one base away. This chain connects TRBV5-1 to TRBJ2-6; D is perhaps TRBD1 (5 bases). V was shortened by 0 bases and J by 4 bases, with 5 bases between the two germline ends. The CDR3 covers 14 residues. From germline, CDR1 is SGHRS and CDR2 YFSETQ. The CDR3 region is CASSLGTGANVLTF. The CDR3 region has the DNA TGCGCCAGCAGCTTGGGGACAGGGGCCAACGTCCTGACTTTC.